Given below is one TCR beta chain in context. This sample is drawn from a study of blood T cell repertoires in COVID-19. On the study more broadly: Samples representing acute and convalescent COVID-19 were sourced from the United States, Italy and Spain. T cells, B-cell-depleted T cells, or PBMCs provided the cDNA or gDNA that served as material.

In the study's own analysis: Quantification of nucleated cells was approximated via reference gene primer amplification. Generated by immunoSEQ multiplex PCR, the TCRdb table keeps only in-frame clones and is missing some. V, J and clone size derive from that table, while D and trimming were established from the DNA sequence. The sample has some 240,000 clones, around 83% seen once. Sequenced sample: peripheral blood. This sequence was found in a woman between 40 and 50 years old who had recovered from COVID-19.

The CDR3 bases are TGTGCCAGCAGCCAAACGGGACATGGTTACGAGCAGTACTTC. Its translation: CASSQTGHGYEQYF. The rearrangement links TRBV7-2 to TRBJ2-7; the D gene is possibly TRBD1 (6 bases). Germline-derived CDR1 and CDR2 are SGHTA and FQGNSA. This CDR3 region has 14 residues. Trimming pared 5 bases from V and 4 bases from J, leaving 15 bases between. Full variable domain (rest looked up from reference TRBV7-2 and TRBJ2-7): GAGVSQSPSNKVTEKGKDVELRCDPISGHTALYWYRQSLGQGLEFLIYFQGNSAPDKSGLPSDRFSAERTGGSVSTLTIQRTQQEDSAVYLCASSQTGHGYEQYFGPGTRLTVT.